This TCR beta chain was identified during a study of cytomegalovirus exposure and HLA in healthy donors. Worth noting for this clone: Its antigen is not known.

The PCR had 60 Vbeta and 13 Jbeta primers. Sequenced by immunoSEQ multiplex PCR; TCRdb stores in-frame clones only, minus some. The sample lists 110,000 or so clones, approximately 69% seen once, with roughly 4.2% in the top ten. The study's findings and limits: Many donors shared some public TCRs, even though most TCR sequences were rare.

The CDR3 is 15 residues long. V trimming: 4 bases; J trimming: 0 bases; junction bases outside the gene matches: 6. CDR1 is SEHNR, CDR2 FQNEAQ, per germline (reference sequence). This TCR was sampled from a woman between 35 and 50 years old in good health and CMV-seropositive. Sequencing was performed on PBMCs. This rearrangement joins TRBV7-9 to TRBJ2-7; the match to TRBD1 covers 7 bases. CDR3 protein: CASSWDSRSSYEQYF. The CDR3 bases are TGTGCCAGCAGCTGGGACAGCCGGAGCTCCTACGAGCAGTACTTC.